This T cell receptor (beta chain) was profiled in a study of identical twins. Study results and caveats: Potential partial confounding of zero-insertion analyses by invariant MAIT and iNKT cells was noted.

In every case, the donor was a healthy Caucasian. Comment on this clonotype: Antigen: not known.

Unique molecular identifiers were present on the cDNA, which also gained a universal primer site by template switching. Each CDR3 protein gets one entry after TCRdb re-called the 5' RACE reads with MiXCR. The sample has nearly 900,000 distinct CDR3 sequences, approximately 13% seen once. With 1 base removed from V and 5 bases from J, the gap between germline ends came to 9 bases. This CDR3 region has 14 residues. Germline V gene sequence: CDR1 LGHDT, CDR2 YNNKEL (reference sequence). The same sample was also used in a study of yellow fever vaccine responses in identical twins. That work adds: Reportedly, twins' vaccine T cell responses looked partly convergent and partly personalized.

Sequencing was carried out using PBMCs. The receptor was isolated from a woman aged 18-35 years in good health. V is TRBV3-1 and J is TRBJ2-1; D call uncertain. CDR3 protein: CASSQGEGNNEQFF. In DNA form, the CDR3 reads TGTGCCAGCAGCCAAGGGGAAGGAAACAATGAGCAGTTCTTC.